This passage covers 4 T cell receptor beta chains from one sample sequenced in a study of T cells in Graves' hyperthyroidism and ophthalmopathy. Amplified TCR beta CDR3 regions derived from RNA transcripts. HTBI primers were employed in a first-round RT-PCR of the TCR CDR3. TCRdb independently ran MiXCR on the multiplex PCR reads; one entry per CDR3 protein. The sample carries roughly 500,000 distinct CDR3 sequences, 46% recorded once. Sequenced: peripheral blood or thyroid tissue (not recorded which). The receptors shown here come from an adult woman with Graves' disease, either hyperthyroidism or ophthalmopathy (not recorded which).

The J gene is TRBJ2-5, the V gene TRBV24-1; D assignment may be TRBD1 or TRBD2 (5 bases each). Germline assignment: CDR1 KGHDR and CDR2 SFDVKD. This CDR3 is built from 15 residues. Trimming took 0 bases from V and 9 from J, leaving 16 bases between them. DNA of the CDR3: TGTGCCACCAGTGATTTGGTCCGGGGCGCCAAGTCCCAGTACTTC. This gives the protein CATSDLVRGAKSQYF.

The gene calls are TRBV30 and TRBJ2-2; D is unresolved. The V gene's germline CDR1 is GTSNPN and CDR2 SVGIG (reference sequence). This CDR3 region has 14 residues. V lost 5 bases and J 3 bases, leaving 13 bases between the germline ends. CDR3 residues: CAWRRAGHTGELFF. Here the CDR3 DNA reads TGTGCCTGGCGTAGAGCTGGGCACACCGGGGAGCTGTTTTTT.

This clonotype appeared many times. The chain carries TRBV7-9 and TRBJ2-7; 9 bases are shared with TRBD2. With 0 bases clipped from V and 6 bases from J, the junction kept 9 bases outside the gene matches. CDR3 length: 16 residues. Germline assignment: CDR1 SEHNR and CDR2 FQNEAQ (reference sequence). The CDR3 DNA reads TGTGCCAGCAGCTTAGCGCTGGCGGGAGGGGAGCTCGAGCAGTACTTC. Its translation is CASSLALAGGELEQYF.

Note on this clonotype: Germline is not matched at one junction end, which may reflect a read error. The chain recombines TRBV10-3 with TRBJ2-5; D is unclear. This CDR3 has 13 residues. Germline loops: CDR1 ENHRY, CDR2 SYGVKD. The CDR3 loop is CASSYGSQETQYF. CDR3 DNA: TGTGCCAGCAGTTACGGGTCTCAAGAGACCCAGTACTTC.